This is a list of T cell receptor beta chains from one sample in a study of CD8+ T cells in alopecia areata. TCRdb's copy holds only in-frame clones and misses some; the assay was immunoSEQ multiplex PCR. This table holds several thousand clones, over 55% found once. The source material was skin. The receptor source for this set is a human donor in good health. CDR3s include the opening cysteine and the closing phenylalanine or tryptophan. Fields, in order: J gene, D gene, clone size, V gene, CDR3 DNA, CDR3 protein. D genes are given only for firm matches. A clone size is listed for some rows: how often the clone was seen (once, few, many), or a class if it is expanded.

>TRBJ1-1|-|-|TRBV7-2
TGTGCCAGCAGCGGAAAGGCGGGTTTGACTGAAGCTTTCTTT
CASSGKAGLTEAFF
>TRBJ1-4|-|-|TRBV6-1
TGTGCCAGCAGTTTTTTTCGGGACAAACCTGAAAAACTGTTTTTT
CASSFFRDKPEKLFF
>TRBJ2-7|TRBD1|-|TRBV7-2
TGTGCCAGCAGTCCGGACAGGGCCTCCTACGAGCAGTACTTC
CASSPDRASYEQYF
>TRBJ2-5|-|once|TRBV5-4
TGTGCCAGCAGCTCCCCGACCTTATGGGGAGAGACCCAGTACTTC
CASSSPTLWGETQYF
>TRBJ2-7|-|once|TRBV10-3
TGTGCCATCAGTCGGGGTGTCAACGAGCAGTACTTC
CAISRGVNEQYF
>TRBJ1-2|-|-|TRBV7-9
TGTGCCAGCAGCGCGCACGGGGCGCGGGGCTATGGCTACACCTTC
CASSAHGARGYGYTF
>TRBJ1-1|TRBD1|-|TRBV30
TGTGCCTGGAGCCAAACAGGGGATGATCGAGCTTTCTTT
CAWSQTGDDRAFF
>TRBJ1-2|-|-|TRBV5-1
TGCGCCAGCAGCCAAGTCTGGGGACCCGACTATGGCTACACCTTC
CASSQVWGPDYGYTF
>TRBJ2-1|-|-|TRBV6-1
TGTGCCAGCAGTGTCTCTGCTAGCCAGGCGAAATACAATGAGCAGTTCTTC
CASSVSASQAKYNEQFF
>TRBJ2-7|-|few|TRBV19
TGTGCCAATCGACAGTCTACCGCGGGATGCGAGCAGTACTTC
CANRQSTAGCEQYF
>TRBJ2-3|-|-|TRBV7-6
TGTGCCAGCAGCTTAGGACACCGGACAAATACGCAGTATTTT
CASSLGHRTNTQYF
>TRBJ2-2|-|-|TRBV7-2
TGTGCCAGCAGCTTAGGCGGAATAATGGACAGATACACCGGGGAGCTGTTTTTT
CASSLGGIMDRYTGELFF
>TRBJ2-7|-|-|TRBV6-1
TGTGCCAGCAAAGGCCACAGCTCCTACGAGCAGTACTTC
CASKGHSSYEQYF
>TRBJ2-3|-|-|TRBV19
TGTGCCAGTAGTATTCCCTCAAGGGGGGATACGCAGTATTTT
CASSIPSRGDTQYF
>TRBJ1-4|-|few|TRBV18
TGTGCCACCTACGCGGGCCGTAATGAAAAACTGTTTTTT
CATYAGRNEKLFF
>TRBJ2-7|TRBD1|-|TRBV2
TGTGCCCAGCGGACAGGGGTTCCCTACGAGCAGTACTTC
CAQRTGVPYEQYF
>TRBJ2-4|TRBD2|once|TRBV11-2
TGTGCCAGCAGCTTCGCTAGCGGGGGGAAAAACATTCAGTACTTC
CASSFASGGKNIQYF
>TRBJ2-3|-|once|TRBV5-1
TGCGCCAGCAACTCTGCCTCTAGCACAGATACGCAGTATTTT
CASNSASSTDTQYF
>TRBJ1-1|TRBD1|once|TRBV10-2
TGCGCCAGCGGGAGGGAGGGGGCATCTGAAGCTTTCTTT
CASGREGASEAFF
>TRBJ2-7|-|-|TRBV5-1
TGCGCCAGCGGGGGAGGTTTGGAAGAGGACGAGCAGTACTTC
CASGGGLEEDEQYF
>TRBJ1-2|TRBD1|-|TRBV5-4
TGTGCCAGCAGCTTGGTACAGGGGGCAGAATATGGCTACACCTTC
CASSLVQGAEYGYTF
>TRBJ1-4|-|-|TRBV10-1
TGCGCCAGCAGTCGATCAACTAATGAAAAACTGTTTTTT
CASSRSTNEKLFF
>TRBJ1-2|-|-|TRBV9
TGTGCCAGCAGCGTAGATAGCACACCGATGGGTGGCTACACCTTC
CASSVDSTPMGGYTF
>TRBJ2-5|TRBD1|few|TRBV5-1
TGCGCCAGCAGCTTCGGAGGGACAGGGGGAGAGACCCAGTACTTC
CASSFGGTGGETQYF
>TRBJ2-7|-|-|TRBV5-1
TGCGCCAGCAGCTTGGATCCAGTATCCTACGAGCAGTACTTC
CASSLDPVSYEQYF
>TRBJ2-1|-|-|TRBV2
TGTGCCAGCAGTGAAAGGTTCGGCAGGCTGAGCTCCTACAATGAGCAGTTCTTC
CASSERFGRLSSYNEQFF
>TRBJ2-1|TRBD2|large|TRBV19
TGTGCCAGTAGTATGCTAGCGGGGGCCGCGGGGAATGAGCAGTTCTTC
CASSMLAGAAGNEQFF
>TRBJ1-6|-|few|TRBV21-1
TGTGCCAGACCCACGAGGGACCACTATAATTCACCCCTCCACTTT
CARPTRDHYNSPLHF
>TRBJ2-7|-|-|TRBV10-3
TGTGCCATCAGTGAATTAGGGTTTACGGGTTCCACCTACGAGCAGTACTTC
CAISELGFTGSTYEQYF
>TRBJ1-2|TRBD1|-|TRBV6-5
TGTGCCAGCAGTGCCGGTGTCGGACAGGGCTATGGCTACACCTTC
CASSAGVGQGYGYTF
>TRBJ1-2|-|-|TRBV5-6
TGTGCCAGCAGTTGGCCCCAGGGAGCTAACTATGGCTACACCTTC
CASSWPQGANYGYTF
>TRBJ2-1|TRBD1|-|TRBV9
TGTGCCAGCAGCACCCTAGGACAGGGATCGGGCAATGAGCAGTTCTTC
CASSTLGQGSGNEQFF
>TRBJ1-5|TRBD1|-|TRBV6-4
TGTGCCAGCAGTGACCCTTACGGACAGGGAACTTTATATAGCAATCAGCCCCAGCATTTT
CASSDPYGQGTLYSNQPQHF
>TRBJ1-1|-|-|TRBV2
TGTGCCAGCGGGGCATGGGGGAACACTGAAGCTTTCTTT
CASGAWGNTEAFF
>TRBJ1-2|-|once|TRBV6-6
TGTGCCAGCAGGGTCCGGCGGGAGGCGGGCGGCTACACCTTC
CASRVRREAGGYTF
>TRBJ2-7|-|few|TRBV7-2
TGTGCCAGCAGCCCGATCCCGGGGACAACGGTCAAGCAGTACTTC
CASSPIPGTTVKQYF
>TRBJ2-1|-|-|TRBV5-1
TGCGCCAGCACCTCGGGCGGGGGCCTCTACAATGAGCAGTTCTTC
CASTSGGGLYNEQFF
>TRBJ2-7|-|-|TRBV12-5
TGTGCTAGTGGTCCCAGGGGGGGGGCGTACGAGCAGTACTTC
CASGPRGGAYEQYF
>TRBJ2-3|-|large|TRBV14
TGTGCCAGCAGCCAAGACAGCGGTCCTAGCACAGATACGCAGTATTTT
CASSQDSGPSTDTQYF
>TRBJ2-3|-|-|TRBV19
TGTGCCAGTAGTATAGGGAGACACACAGATACGCAGTATTTT
CASSIGRHTDTQYF
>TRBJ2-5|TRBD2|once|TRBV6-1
TGTGCCAGCAGTGACCCCGATAGCGGGGGGGCAAAGACCCAGTACTTC
CASSDPDSGGAKTQYF
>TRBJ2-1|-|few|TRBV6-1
TGTGCCAGCAGGGACTATCTTGGACACAATGAGCAGTTCTTC
CASRDYLGHNEQFF
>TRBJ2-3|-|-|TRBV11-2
TGTGCCAGCAGCTTAACCGCGGGGAAAGCAGATACGCAGTATTTT
CASSLTAGKADTQYF
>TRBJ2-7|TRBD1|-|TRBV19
TGTGCCAGTAGCCTCCGGGACAGGGAGTACGAGCAGTACTTC
CASSLRDREYEQYF
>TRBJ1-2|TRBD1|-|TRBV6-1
TGTGCCAGCAGTGAAGGGTCAGGGGGCTTCTATGGCTACACCTTC
CASSEGSGGFYGYTF
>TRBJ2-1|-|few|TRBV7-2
TGTGCCAGCAGCTTTATCTTGGGTTCCTACAATGAGCAGTTCTTC
CASSFILGSYNEQFF
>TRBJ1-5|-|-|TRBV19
TGTGCCAGTAGGGATAGGGGGGCGAATCAGCCCCAGCATTTT
CASRDRGANQPQHF
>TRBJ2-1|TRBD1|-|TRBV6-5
TGTGCCAGCAGTTACCGATTGGGACAGGGTGAGCAGTTCTTC
CASSYRLGQGEQFF
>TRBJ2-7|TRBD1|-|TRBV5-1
TGCGCCAGCAGCTTAGGACAGGGGGCTATGTACGAGCAGTACTTC
CASSLGQGAMYEQYF
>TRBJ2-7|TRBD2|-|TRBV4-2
TGTGCCAGCAGCCAGTACCAACTAGCGGGGGGGACCTACGAGCAGTACTTC
CASSQYQLAGGTYEQYF
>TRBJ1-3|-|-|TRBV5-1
TGCGCCAGCAGCGCGGCAACTGGCGGAAACACCATATATTTT
CASSAATGGNTIYF
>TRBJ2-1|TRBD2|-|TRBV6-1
TGTGCCAGCAGTACTGGGACTAGCGGGGGGGATGAGCAGTTCTTC
CASSTGTSGGDEQFF
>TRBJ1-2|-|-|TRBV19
TGTGCCAGTAGTCCTACTCAGAACTATGGCTACACCTTC
CASSPTQNYGYTF
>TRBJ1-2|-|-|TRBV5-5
TGTGCCAGCAGCTCGTCGACAAGGGCTAACTATGGCTACACCTTC
CASSSSTRANYGYTF
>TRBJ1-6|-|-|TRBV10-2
TGCGCCAGCAGTGAGGCCCTGGGTGGTTCACCCCTCCACTTT
CASSEALGGSPLHF
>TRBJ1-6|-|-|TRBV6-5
TGTGCCAGCAGCGGAGGCGGCGGCAATTCACCCCTCCACTTT
CASSGGGGNSPLHF
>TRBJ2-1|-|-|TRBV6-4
TGTGCCAGCAGTGACCTCCGAGAAGGTGTGCAGTTCTTC
CASSDLREGVQFF
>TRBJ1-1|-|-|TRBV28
TGTGCCAGCAGTAAAATTAACAGGAACACTGAAGCTTTCTTT
CASSKINRNTEAFF